Following are 7 T cell receptor beta chains from one sample sequenced in a study of CD8 T cells in ankylosing spondylitis. TCRdb re-called the 5' RACE reads with MiXCR, one entry per CDR3 protein. The profile covers about 140,000 distinct CDR3 sequences, with 30% to 40% appearing a single time and 4.5% to 6% taken by the ten largest. Sequenced: synovial fluid, either unsorted or a sorted T cell fraction (not recorded which). These receptors came from a male donor with ankylosing spondylitis.

A few counts support this clonotype. The genes are TRBV29-1 and TRBJ1-1; no clear D. V was shortened by 7 bases and J by 5 bases, with 14 bases between the two germline ends. From germline, CDR1 is SQVTM and CDR2 ANQGSEA. This CDR3 has 12 residues. In DNA form, the CDR3 reads TGCAGCGCCACACTAGGAGGGACTGAAGCTTTCTTT. It translates to CSATLGGTEAFF. Based on the CDR3 plus reference TRBV29-1 and TRBJ1-1, the full variable domain is SAVISQKPSRDICQRGTSLTIQCQVDSQVTMMFWYRQQPGQSLTLIATANQGSEATYESGFVIDKFPISRPNLTFSTLTVSNMSPEDSSIYLCSATLGGTEAFFGQGTRLTVV.

The chain carries TRBV7-9 and TRBJ1-1; perhaps TRBD1 as D (6 bases). This CDR3 is 14 amino acids long. The germline V and J ends were trimmed by 5 bases and 2 bases, with 12 bases remaining between them. Germline V gene lookup returns CDR1 SEHNR and CDR2 FQNEAQ (reference sequence). The CDR3 sequence: CASSLGGDNTEAFF. The CDR3 DNA reads TGTGCCAGCAGCCTAGGGGGAGATAACACTGAAGCTTTCTTT.

This clonotype was recorded a few times. This chain uses TRBV14 with TRBJ2-7, with D perhaps TRBD1 (6 bases). CDR1 and CDR2 (germline): SGHDN, FVKESK. The CDR3 covers 16 residues. Trimming cost V 8 bases and J 1 base, with 21 bases left between them. Written as DNA, the CDR3 is TGTGCCAGCTCAACTCGACCGGACAGTACATCCTACGAGCAGTACTTC. Its protein is CASSTRPDSTSYEQYF.

V gene TRBV6-1 combines with J gene TRBJ1-5, with no clear D. This CDR3 region has 15 residues. V lost 3 bases, J lost 0 bases, and 9 bases lay in between. Per the germline V gene, CDR1 is MNHNS and CDR2 is SASEGT. The CDR3 loop reads CASSDEPYSNQPQHF. Written as DNA, the CDR3 is TGTGCCAGCAGTGATGAACCTTATAGCAATCAGCCCCAGCATTTT.

The chain uses TRBV9 and TRBJ2-1; TRBD1 or TRBD2 may be the D gene (6 bases each). Germline values: CDR1 SGDLS, CDR2 YYNGEE. The CDR3 loop spans 16 amino acids. The V and J ends lost 4 bases and 8 bases respectively, with 22 bases between them. For the CDR3, the DNA is TGTGCCAGCAGCCACCCGAGGTGGGGGGCGCGAGATGAGCAGTTCTTC. This gives the protein CASSHPRWGARDEQFF.

V usage is TRBV19 and J usage is TRBJ2-2, with unresolved D. The CDR3 has 14 residues. Germline CDR1 LNHDA, CDR2 SQIVND (reference sequence). V was clipped by 2 bases and J by 6 bases, with 10 bases between them. The chain's CDR3 is CASSISAAPGELFF. The CDR3 DNA reads as TGTGCCAGTAGTATATCGGCGGCACCCGGGGAGCTGTTTTTT.

This clonotype showed up just a few times. The chain joins TRBV5-6 to TRBJ1-1; 9 bases fit TRBD1. CDR1 SGHDT and CDR2 YYEEEE come from the germline V gene. The ends lost 1 base at V and 0 bases at J; junction bases unmatched: 13. This CDR3 has 19 amino acids. This CDR3 reads CASSLRTGVTSFLNTEAFF. CDR3 nucleotide sequence: TGTGCCAGCAGCTTGAGGACAGGGGTTACTTCCTTTCTGAACACTGAAGCTTTCTTT.